The T cell receptor beta chain under discussion was sequenced for a study of shared clonotypes between healthy human individuals. Findings of the study overall: For naive CD4 cells, around 5% of clonotypes were shared across a few donors. Sorted-subset sequencing, rarefaction showed, was incomplete despite large depth. The represented genetic and exposure-history diversity was limited by the small number of donors.

V was shortened by 5 bases and J by 4 bases, with 8 bases between the two germline ends. This CDR3 has 12 residues. CDR1 SGHTA and CDR2 FQGNSA come from the germline V gene. For this clone: Its antigen remains unidentified. Different DNA sequences within this sample yield the same CDR3.

Only in-frame clones appear in the TCRdb table, and some are missing; sequencing was by immunoSEQ multiplex PCR. Here the sample spans 2,500,000 or so clones, roughly 90% being singletons. The J gene is TRBJ1-1, the V gene TRBV7-2; D remains ambiguous. Material: naive CD4+ T cells from PBMCs. Subset meaning: CD45RA+ positively selected. The receptor was derived from a man between 18 and 35 years old in good health. Some clones in this sample may be carry-over from other donors' samples. This chain's CDR3 is CASSIRVTEAFF. For the CDR3, the DNA is TGTGCCAGCAGCATCAGAGTCACTGAAGCTTTCTTT.